This T cell receptor beta chain was identified during a study of OX40 agonist ivuxolimab in advanced cancers. Across the study: The patients received agonistic anti-OX40 (CD134) antibody ivuxolimab. Eligibility rules accepted prior anti-PD-1, anti-PD-L1 or anti-CTLA-4 therapy, and 40% to 50% had some. Notes on the study in general: Normalized expansion of T-cell clones was also low for some nonresponders.

Sequencing used immunoSEQ multiplex PCR; TCRdb keeps in-frame clones, though not all of them. Of 80,000 or so clones in the sample, approximately 94% were seen once. Concerning this clone: The antigen is unknown.

This TCR was recovered from an adult with an advanced solid tumor such as melanoma, head and neck, liver or kidney cancer. The material sequenced was CD4+ or CD8+ T cells sorted from blood, taken in a trial of the OX40 agonist ivuxolimab.

CDR3: CASTLDRGGTEAFF. The CDR3 coding sequence is TGCGCCAGCACCCTAGACAGGGGCGGCACTGAAGCTTTCTTT. The rearrangement uses TRBV5-1 and TRBJ1-1, with TRBD1 identical over 8 bases. V was clipped by 6 bases and J by 4 bases; unmatched bases: 8. In germline, CDR1 is SGHRS, CDR2 YFSETQ. The CDR3 totals 14 residues.